Reported below is one TCR beta chain. The antigen is not known. These data are taken from a study of cytomegalovirus exposure and HLA in healthy donors. In the study overall: In a previous analysis, 117 million unique TCR beta sequences were found from roughly 200 million T cells. Study findings and constraints: Sequencing probably produced one cluster of sequence variants that were highly shared. In vitro data verified a few CMV-associated chains as specific for CMV antigens.

The PCR ran on 60 Vbeta and 13 Jbeta primers. The method was immunoSEQ multiplex PCR; TCRdb's version includes in-frame clones alone and lacks a portion of them. The table records some 160,000 clones, over 75% of them present only once. V gave up 2 bases and J gave up 4 bases, with 18 bases separating them. Germline CDR1 reads SQVTM; CDR2 reads ANQGSEA. The length of the CDR3 is 15 residues. The V and J genes are TRBV29-1 and TRBJ2-7; possibly TRBD1 for D (6 bases). The TCR sequence derives from a woman under 40 in good health and CMV-seronegative. Input material: PBMCs. Here the CDR3 DNA reads TGCAGCGTTGAACATAAATCAAGGGGGAGTTACGAGCAGTACTTC. It is translated as CSVEHKSRGSYEQYF.